One sample yielded the 5 T cell receptor beta chains listed below, sequenced in a study of CD8 T cells in ankylosing spondylitis listed by TCRdb under 2017. Library generation was performed with 5' RACE. The sequencer was an Illumina HiSeq 2500. Using fastp at Q25 and MiXCR, TCRdb reprocessed the public reads and kept productive beta chains. One record per CDR3 amino acid sequence lists the most common genes and DNA. The sample records some 240,000 distinct CDR3 sequences, under 30% of which are singletons. Roughly 0.67% of the sample is in the top ten clones. The source material was blood, either unsorted or a sorted T cell fraction (not recorded which). These TCRs come from a male donor with ankylosing spondylitis or in good health (not recorded which).

This clonotype occurred a few times. The chain links TRBV10-1 to TRBJ2-7, with a possible D match to TRBD1 (5 bases). Germline V gene sequence: CDR1 WNHNN, CDR2 SYGVQD (reference sequence). The V gene lost 8 bases and the J gene lost 0 bases, with 20 bases spanning the gap. This CDR3 spans 16 amino acids. CDR3 in DNA: TGCGCCAGCCATCCTACTACGACAGAGAGCTCCTACGAGCAGTACTTC. The encoded protein is CASHPTTTESSYEQYF.

The J gene is TRBJ2-5, the V gene TRBV25-1, with 7 positions matching TRBD2. V shed 5 bases, J shed 5 bases, and the junction held 8 bases outside the gene matches. Germline V lookup: CDR1 MGHDK, CDR2 SYGVNS. The CDR3 runs to 14 residues. The CDR3 here is CASSPQRGRETQYF. CDR3 in DNA: TGTGCCAGCAGTCCCCAGCGGGGACGGGAGACCCAGTACTTC.

This clonotype has a handful of counts. The chain has TRBV20-1 and TRBJ1-2; D perhaps matches TRBD1 (6 bases). This CDR3 contains 14 residues. Per germline, CDR1 DFQATT and CDR2 SNEGSKA (reference sequence). The V gene lost 6 bases and the J gene lost 0 bases, with 14 bases spanning the gap. The CDR3 is CSAQNRVSNYGYTF. The CDR3 DNA reads TGCAGTGCCCAAAACAGGGTTTCTAACTATGGCTACACCTTC.

This clonotype was observed a few times. V usage is TRBV20-1 and J usage is TRBJ2-5; D is uncertain. Germline lookup yields CDR1 DFQATT and CDR2 SNEGSKA (reference sequence). The CDR3 is 12 residues long. The V gene lost 3 bases and the J gene lost 9 bases, with 14 bases spanning the gap. DNA for the CDR3: TGCAGTGCTAGCGCCGAGCCTGGAGCCCAGTACTTC. Amino acids: CSASAEPGAQYF.

In DNA form, the CDR3 reads TGCAGTGCTAGAGGGGGACAGGGGCAAGAGACCCAGTACTTC. This encodes CSARGGQGQETQYF. The V call is TRBV20-1, the J call TRBJ2-5; 10 positions agree with TRBD1. Unmatched junction bases numbered 1, after V lost 1 base and J lost 2 bases. Germline loops: CDR1 DFQATT, CDR2 SNEGSKA (reference sequence). This CDR3 region has 14 residues.